One sample yielded the 17 T cell receptor beta chains listed below, sequenced in a study of response to subunit inactivated influenza vaccine (dated by TCRdb to the late 2010s). Receptors were amplified or captured by RT-PCR. TCRdb names Illumina HiSeq 2500 as the instrument used. TCRdb cleaned the public reads at Q25 with fastp, built clones with MiXCR and kept in-frame beta chains. Entries are consolidated by CDR3 protein sequence, retaining the most common genes and DNA. A total of roughly 550,000 distinct CDR3 sequences appear in this sample, around 25% of them only once. The ten largest clones take up 2.5% to 3.5% of the sample. These data also formed part of another study, on T cells expressing NK-cell markers. The second investigation adds: TCR beta cDNA libraries were made by 5'RACE template switching that added a universal primer site and unique molecular identifiers.

The source was CD4+ T cells sorted from PBMCs, collected roughly 12 days after vaccination. The source is a man in his fifties who received an inactivated influenza vaccine. Donor details come from another sample of the same person, matched by shared clones.

This clonotype was seen a handful of times. The chain uses TRBV27 and TRBJ1-6; 8 bases match TRBD1. Germline V gene lookup returns CDR1 MNHEY and CDR2 SMNVEV (reference sequence). CDR3 length: 18 amino acids. V lost 5 bases to trimming and J lost 7 bases; unmatched junction nucleotides: 16. CDR3 in DNA: TGTGCCAGCAGTCCCCGGGACAGGCGGCGTGAGAACAATTCACCCCTCCACTTT. Its protein is CASSPRDRRRENNSPLHF.

The genes are TRBV24-1 and TRBJ2-5, with D perhaps being TRBD1 or TRBD2 (6 bases each). The V end lost 9 bases, the J end lost 5 bases, and 12 bases lay between the germline ends. The CDR3 totals 12 residues. Per the germline V gene, CDR1 is KGHDR and CDR2 is SFDVKD. CDR3 coding DNA: TGTGCCACCGGAGGGACATCGGAGACCCAGTACTTC. Amino acids: CATGGTSETQYF.

The V gene is TRBV24-1, the J gene TRBJ2-1; D not resolved. The CDR3 is made up of 13 amino acids. The germline V gene encodes CDR1 KGHDR and CDR2 SFDVKD. V lost 4 bases and J 9 bases, leaving 12 bases between the germline ends. This chain's CDR3 is CATSDWATGEQFF. The CDR3 DNA reads as TGTGCCACCAGTGACTGGGCCACCGGTGAGCAGTTCTTC.

The chain employs TRBV5-1 and TRBJ1-1, with a possible D match to TRBD1 (5 bases). Per the germline V gene, CDR1 is SGHRS and CDR2 is YFSETQ. This CDR3 has 16 residues. V was pared by 4 bases and J by 2 bases, with 18 bases between. CDR3 DNA sequence: TGCGCCAGCAGCCCCTCCGGGGGGGACTCTAACACTGAAGCTTTCTTT. Translated: CASSPSGGDSNTEAFF.

V gene TRBV12-3 or TRBV12-4 combines with J gene TRBJ1-1, with TRBD1 identical over 10 bases. This CDR3 region has 15 residues. Trimming took 4 bases from V and 3 from J; bases not matched to a gene: 5. The CDR3 region is CASSSGQGRYTEAFF. The CDR3, as DNA: TGTGCCAGCAGTTCGGGACAGGGGAGGTACACTGAAGCTTTCTTT.

The chain couples TRBV2 to TRBJ1-4, with D tentatively TRBD1 (6 bases). Trimming took 7 bases from V and 5 from J, leaving 11 bases between them. CDR3 length equals 13 residues. Germline loops: CDR1 SNHLY, CDR2 FYNNEI. The CDR3, as DNA: TGTGCCAGCATAGGGGGGCGAAATGAAAAACTGTTTTTT. Translation gives CASIGGRNEKLFF. The whole variable domain, remainder taken from reference TRBV2 and TRBJ1-4, is EPEVTQTPSHQVTQMGQEVILRCVPISNHLYFYWYRQILGQKVEFLVSFYNNEISEKSEIFDDQFSVERPDGSNFTLKIRSTKLEDSAMYFCASIGGRNEKLFFGSGTQLSVL.

This clonotype was found a few times. This chain connects TRBV5-1 to TRBJ1-2; 8 nucleotides match TRBD1. The CDR3 totals 14 residues. CDR1 and CDR2 (germline): SGHRS, YFSETQ. V lost 3 bases to trimming and J lost 7 bases; unmatched junction nucleotides: 8. The CDR3, as DNA: TGCGCCAGCAGCTCCGGACAGGGAGGAGTTGGCTACACCTTC. Protein sequence: CASSSGQGGVGYTF.

V usage is TRBV6-1 and J usage is TRBJ1-1; 8 bases are a match to TRBD1. V shed 6 bases and J 2 bases; nucleotides not matched to a gene: 5. The germline V gene encodes CDR1 MNHNS and CDR2 SASEGT. The CDR3 consists of 14 residues. The CDR3 loop is CASSETGDNTEAFF. DNA for the CDR3: TGTGCCAGCAGCGAGACAGGGGACAACACTGAAGCTTTCTTT.

This clonotype turned up a few times. V gene TRBV29-1 combines with J gene TRBJ2-3; D is unresolved. The ends were cut back, 3 bases at V and 0 bases at J, with 10 bases in the middle. The CDR3 contains 14 residues. CDR1 SQVTM and CDR2 ANQGSEA come from the germline V gene. The CDR3 nucleotides are TGCAGCGTTGACCTGGGTACTAGCACAGATACGCAGTATTTT. Translating it yields CSVDLGTSTDTQYF.

V is TRBV20-1 and J is TRBJ2-3; 7 nucleotides line up with TRBD2. CDR1 is DFQATT, CDR2 SNEGSKA, per germline (reference sequence). CDR3 size: 13 residues. The J segment lost 1 base and the V segment lost 5 bases, leaving 3 bases of the junction unmatched. This chain's CDR3 is CSAPGGGTDTQYF. CDR3 nucleotide sequence: TGCAGTGCTCCTGGGGGGGGCACAGATACGCAGTATTTT.

In this sample, this clonotype turned up a few times. The chain links TRBV5-1 to TRBJ1-2, with TRBD1 matching 7 bases. This CDR3 has 14 amino acids. V lost 4 bases to trimming and J lost 4 bases; unmatched junction nucleotides: 7. CDR1 SGHRS and CDR2 YFSETQ come from the germline V gene. The CDR3: CASSPGQVVYGYTF. The DNA for the CDR3 is TGCGCCAGCAGCCCCGGACAGGTGGTCTATGGCTACACCTTC.

The V gene is TRBV7-8, the J gene TRBJ1-3, with TRBD1 identical over 11 bases. CDR1 and CDR2 from the germline V gene are SGHVS and FQNEAQ. V dropped 4 bases and J dropped 2; count of bases not matched to a gene: 1. CDR3 length: 15 amino acids. CDR3 sequence (DNA): TGTGCCAGCAGCTCGGGACAGGGGGCTGGAAACACCATATATTTT. Translated, it gives CASSSGQGAGNTIYF.

In its sample, this clonotype was seen many times. The chain has TRBV5-1 and TRBJ2-2, with 8 positions matching TRBD2. Germline-derived CDR1 and CDR2 are SGHRS and YFSETQ. The CDR3 length is 15 residues. V lost 4 bases to trimming and J lost 4 bases; unmatched junction nucleotides: 6. Here the CDR3 reads CASSPGLGGTGELFF. The CDR3, as DNA: TGCGCCAGCAGCCCGGGACTAGGGGGCACCGGGGAGCTGTTTTTT.

The chain carries TRBV5-1 and TRBJ2-3; TRBD1 agrees at 8 bases. Trimming took 1 base from V and 1 from J; bases not matched to a gene: 5. CDR3 size: 16 residues. The germline gives CDR1 SGHRS, CDR2 YFSETQ. DNA for the CDR3: TGCGCCAGCAGCTTGTGGCCGACAGGGGGCACAGATACGCAGTATTTT. As protein: CASSLWPTGGTDTQYF.

DNA of the CDR3: TGTGCCAGCAGCTCCCAGTGGGGGGGGGACGAGCAGTACTTC. Its protein is CASSSQWGGDEQYF. The rearrangement links TRBV7-2 to TRBJ2-7, with 7 bases matching TRBD2. Germline trimming cut 4 bases from V and 5 bases from J; bases unmatched to any gene: 8. This CDR3 comprises 14 residues. CDR1 and CDR2 from the germline V gene are SGHTA and FQGNSA.

This clonotype was detected a few times. The rearrangement uses TRBV3-1 and TRBJ1-2; TRBD1 is a possible D gene (5 bases). The V gene's germline CDR1 is LGHDT and CDR2 YNNKEL (reference sequence). CDR3 size: 14 residues. With 0 bases removed from V and 2 bases from J, the gap between germline ends came to 7 bases. CDR3: CASSQEWGNYGYTF. The CDR3 nucleotides are TGTGCCAGCAGCCAAGAATGGGGGAACTATGGCTACACCTTC.

This CDR3 is CASSGGTQGPYEQYF. Here the CDR3 DNA reads TGTGCCAGCAGCGGAGGCACCCAGGGCCCCTACGAGCAGTACTTC. V usage is TRBV9 and J usage is TRBJ2-7; possibly TRBD1 for D (5 bases). Germline loops: CDR1 SGDLS, CDR2 YYNGEE. The CDR3 extends over 15 amino acids. With 3 bases removed from V and 2 bases from J, the gap between germline ends came to 15 bases.